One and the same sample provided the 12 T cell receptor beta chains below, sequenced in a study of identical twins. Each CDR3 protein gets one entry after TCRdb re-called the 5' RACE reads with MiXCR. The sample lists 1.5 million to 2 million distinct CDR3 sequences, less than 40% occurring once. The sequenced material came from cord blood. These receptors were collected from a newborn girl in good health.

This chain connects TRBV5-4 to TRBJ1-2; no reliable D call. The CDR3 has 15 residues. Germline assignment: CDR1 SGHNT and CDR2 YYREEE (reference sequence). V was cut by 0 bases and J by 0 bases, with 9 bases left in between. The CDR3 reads CASSLVGRPNYGYTF. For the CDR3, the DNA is TGTGCCAGCAGCTTGGTGGGCAGACCTAACTATGGCTACACCTTC.

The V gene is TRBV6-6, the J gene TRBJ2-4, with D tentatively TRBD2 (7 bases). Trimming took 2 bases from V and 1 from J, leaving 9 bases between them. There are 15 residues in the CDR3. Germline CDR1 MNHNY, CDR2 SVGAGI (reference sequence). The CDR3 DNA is TGTGCCAGCAGTTACGGGGGGGGCGCCAAAAACATTCAGTACTTC. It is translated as CASSYGGGAKNIQYF.

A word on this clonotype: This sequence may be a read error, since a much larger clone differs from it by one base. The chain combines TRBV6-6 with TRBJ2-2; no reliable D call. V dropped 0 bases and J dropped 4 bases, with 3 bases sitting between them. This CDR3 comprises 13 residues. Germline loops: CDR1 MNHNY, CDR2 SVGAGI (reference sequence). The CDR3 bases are TGTGCCAGCAGTTACTCGTCCACCGGGGAGCTGTTTTTT. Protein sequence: CASSYSSTGELFF.

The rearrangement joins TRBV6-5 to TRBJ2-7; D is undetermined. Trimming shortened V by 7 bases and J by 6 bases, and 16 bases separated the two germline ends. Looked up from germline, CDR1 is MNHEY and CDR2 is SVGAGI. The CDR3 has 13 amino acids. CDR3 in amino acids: CASIRLPPREQYF. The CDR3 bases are TGTGCCAGCATTCGGCTACCCCCGCGCGAGCAGTACTTC.

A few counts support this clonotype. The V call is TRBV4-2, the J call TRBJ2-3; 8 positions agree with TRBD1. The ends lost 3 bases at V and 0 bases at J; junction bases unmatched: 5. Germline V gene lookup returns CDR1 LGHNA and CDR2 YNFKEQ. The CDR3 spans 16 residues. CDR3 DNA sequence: TGTGCCAGCAGCCACGCTGACAGGGGAAGCACAGATACGCAGTATTTT. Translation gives CASSHADRGSTDTQYF.

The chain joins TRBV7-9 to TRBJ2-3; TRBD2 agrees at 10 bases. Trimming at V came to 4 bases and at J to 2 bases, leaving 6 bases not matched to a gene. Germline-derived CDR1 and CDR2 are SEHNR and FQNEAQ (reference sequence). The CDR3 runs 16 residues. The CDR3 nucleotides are TGTGCCAGCAGCTCCCGAGGACTAGCGGTCACAGATACGCAGTATTTT. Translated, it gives CASSSRGLAVTDTQYF.

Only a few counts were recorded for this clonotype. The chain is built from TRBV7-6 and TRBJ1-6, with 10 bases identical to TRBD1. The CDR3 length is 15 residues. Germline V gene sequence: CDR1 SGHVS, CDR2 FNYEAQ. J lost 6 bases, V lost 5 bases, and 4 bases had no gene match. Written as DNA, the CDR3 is TGTGCCAGCAGCCGGACAGGGGGAAGTAATTCACCCCTCCACTTT. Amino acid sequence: CASSRTGGSNSPLHF.

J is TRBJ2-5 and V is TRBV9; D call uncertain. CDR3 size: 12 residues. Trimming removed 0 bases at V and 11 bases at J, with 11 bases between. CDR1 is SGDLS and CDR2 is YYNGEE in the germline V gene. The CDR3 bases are TGTGCCAGCAGCGTAGGGCTCAATGAGCAGTACTTC. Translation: CASSVGLNEQYF. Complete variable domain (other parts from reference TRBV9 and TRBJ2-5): DSGVTQTPKHLITATGQRVTLRCSPRSGDLSVYWYQQSLDQGLQFLIQYYNGEERAKGNILERFSAQQFPDLHSELNLSSLELGDSALYFCASSVGLNEQYFGPGTRLLVL.

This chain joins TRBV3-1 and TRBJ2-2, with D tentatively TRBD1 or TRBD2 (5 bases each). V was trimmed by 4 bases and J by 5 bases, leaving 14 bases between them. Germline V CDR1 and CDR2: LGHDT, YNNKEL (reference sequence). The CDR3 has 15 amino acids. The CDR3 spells CASSPGSPGTGELFF. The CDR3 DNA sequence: TGTGCCAGCAGCCCAGGGTCCCCGGGAACCGGGGAGCTGTTTTTT.

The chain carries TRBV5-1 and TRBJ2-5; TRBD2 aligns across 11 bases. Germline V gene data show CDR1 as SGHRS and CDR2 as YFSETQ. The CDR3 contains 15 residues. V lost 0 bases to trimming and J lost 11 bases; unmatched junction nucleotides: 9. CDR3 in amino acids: CASSLVSSGRNEQYF. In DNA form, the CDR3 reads TGCGCCAGCAGCTTGGTATCTAGCGGGAGGAATGAGCAGTACTTC.

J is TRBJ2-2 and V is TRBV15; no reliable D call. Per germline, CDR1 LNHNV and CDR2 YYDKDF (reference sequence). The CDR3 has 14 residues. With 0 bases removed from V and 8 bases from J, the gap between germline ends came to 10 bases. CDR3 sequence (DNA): TGTGCCACCAGCAGAGATATGGGTTTAGGGGAGCTGTTTTTT. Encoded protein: CATSRDMGLGELFF.

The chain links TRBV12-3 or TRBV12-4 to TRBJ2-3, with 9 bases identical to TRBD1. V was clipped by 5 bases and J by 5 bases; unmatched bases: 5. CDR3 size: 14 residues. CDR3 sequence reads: CASSGDREKDTQYF. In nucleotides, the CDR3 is TGTGCCAGCAGTGGGGACAGGGAGAAAGATACGCAGTATTTT.